The clone carrying this TCR beta chain showed up just a few times. The antigen remains undetermined. An Oncomine TCR Beta short-read assay was used to sequence the DNA from cultured CD4+ T cells. MiXCR was run by TCRdb on the PCR reads, yielding one entry per CDR3 protein. The sample lists around 9,500 distinct CDR3 sequences; 34% were seen once. These data belong to a study of vaccination and CD4 T cells after COVID-19. The treatment here: approximately 9-day PBMC culture with coronavirus spike peptide pools or control peptides (ViraFEST assay). From the unexposed donor, CD4+ T cells were collected ahead of the COVID-19 pandemic (2011-2018). Trimming removed 6 bases at V and 7 bases at J, with 15 bases between. The length of the CDR3 is 13 residues. CDR1 is MNHEY and CDR2 is SMNVEV in the germline V gene (reference sequence).

What was sequenced was CD4+ T cells from blood, cultured in vitro. V and J are TRBV27 and TRBJ2-5, with no clear D. This clonotype originated in a human donor in good health. In DNA, the CDR3 is TGTGCCAGCAGCCTATCGACGGAGTTGACCCAGTACTTC. It encodes CASSLSTELTQYF.